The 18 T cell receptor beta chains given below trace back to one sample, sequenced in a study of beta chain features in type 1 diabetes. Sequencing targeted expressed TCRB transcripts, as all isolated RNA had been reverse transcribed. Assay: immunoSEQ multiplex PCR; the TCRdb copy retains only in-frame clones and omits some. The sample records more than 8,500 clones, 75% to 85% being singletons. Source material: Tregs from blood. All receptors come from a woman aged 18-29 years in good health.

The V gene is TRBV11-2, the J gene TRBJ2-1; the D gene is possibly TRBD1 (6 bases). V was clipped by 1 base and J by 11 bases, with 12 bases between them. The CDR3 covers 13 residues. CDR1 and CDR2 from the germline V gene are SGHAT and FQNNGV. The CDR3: CASSLATGLKQFF. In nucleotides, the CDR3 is TGTGCCAGCAGCTTAGCTACAGGGTTGAAGCAGTTCTTC. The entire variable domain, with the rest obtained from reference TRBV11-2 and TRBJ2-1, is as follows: EAGVAQSPRYKIIEKRQSVAFWCNPISGHATLYWYQQILGQGPKLLIQFQNNGVVDDSQLPKDRFSAERLKGVDSTLKIQPAKLEDSAVYLCASSLATGLKQFFGPGTRLTVL.

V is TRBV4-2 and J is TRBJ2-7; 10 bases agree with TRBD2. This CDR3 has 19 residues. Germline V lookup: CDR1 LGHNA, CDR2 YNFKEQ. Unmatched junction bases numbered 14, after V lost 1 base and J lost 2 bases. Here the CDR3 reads CASSQGASGTSAFAYEQYF. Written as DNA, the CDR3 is TGTGCCAGCAGCCAAGGGGCATCCGGGACTAGCGCCTTTGCCTACGAGCAGTACTTC.

DNA of the CDR3: TGTGCCAGCAGCTTGCGTTTGGACAGGGTAAGGAACACTGAAGCTTTCTTT. It specifies CASSLRLDRVRNTEAFF. The rearrangement joins TRBV5-6 to TRBJ1-1, with TRBD1 matching over 8 bases. The V gene end was trimmed by 1 base and the J gene end by 1 base; junction bases not matched to a gene: 9. CDR1 SGHDT and CDR2 YYEEEE come from the germline V gene. The CDR3 consists of 17 residues.

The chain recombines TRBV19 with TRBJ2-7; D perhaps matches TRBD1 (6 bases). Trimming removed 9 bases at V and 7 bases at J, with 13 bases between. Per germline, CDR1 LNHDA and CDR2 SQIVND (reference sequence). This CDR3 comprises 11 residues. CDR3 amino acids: CASKGTREQYF. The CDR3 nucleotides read TGTGCCAGCAAGGGGACAAGGGAGCAGTACTTC.

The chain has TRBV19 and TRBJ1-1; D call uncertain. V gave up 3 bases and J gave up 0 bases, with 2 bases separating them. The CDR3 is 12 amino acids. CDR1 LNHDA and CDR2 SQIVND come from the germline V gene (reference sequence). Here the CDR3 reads CASSILNTEAFF. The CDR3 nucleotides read TGTGCCAGTAGTATCTTGAACACTGAAGCTTTCTTT.

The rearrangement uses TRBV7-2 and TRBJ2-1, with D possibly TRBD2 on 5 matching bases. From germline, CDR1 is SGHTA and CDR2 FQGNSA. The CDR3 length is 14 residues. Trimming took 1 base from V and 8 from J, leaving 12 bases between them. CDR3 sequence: CASSLGTGGDEQFF. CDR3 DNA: TGTGCCAGCAGCTTAGGGACTGGTGGGGATGAGCAGTTCTTC.

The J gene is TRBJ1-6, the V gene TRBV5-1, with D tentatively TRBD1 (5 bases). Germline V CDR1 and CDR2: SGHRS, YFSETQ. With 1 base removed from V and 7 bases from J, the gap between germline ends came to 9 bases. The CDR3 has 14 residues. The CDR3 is CASSLMDMNSPLHF. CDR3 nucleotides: TGCGCCAGCAGCTTGATGGACATGAATTCACCCCTCCACTTT. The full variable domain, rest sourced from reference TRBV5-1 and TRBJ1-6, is KAGVTQTPRYLIKTRGQQVTLSCSPISGHRSVSWYQQTPGQGLQFLFEYFSETQRNKGNFPGRFSGRQFSNSRSEMNVSTLELGDSALYLCASSLMDMNSPLHFGNGTRLTVT.

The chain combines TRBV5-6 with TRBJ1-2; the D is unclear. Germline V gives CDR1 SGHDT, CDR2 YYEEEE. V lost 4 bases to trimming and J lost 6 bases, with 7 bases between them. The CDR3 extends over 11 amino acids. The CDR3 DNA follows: TGTGCCAGCAGCGTGAGGGATGGCTACACCTTC. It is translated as CASSVRDGYTF.

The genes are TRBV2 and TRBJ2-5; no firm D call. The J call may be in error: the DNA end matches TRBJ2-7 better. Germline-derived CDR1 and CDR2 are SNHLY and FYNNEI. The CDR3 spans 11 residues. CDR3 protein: CASSELYEQYF. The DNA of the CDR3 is TGTGCCAGCAGTGAACTCTACGAGCAGTACTTC.

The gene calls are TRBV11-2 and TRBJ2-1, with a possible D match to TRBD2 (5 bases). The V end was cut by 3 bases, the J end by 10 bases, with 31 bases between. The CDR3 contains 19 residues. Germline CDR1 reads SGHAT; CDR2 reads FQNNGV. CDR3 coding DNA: TGTGCCAGCAGCTTCCAACTGACAAGAACTAGTTCCCTCTTTAGAGAGCAGTTCTTC. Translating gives CASSFQLTRTSSLFREQFF.

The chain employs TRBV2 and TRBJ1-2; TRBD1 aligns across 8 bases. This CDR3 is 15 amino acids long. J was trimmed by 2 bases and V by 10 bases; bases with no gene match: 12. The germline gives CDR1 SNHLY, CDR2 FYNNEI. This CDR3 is CATLRDRGGNYGYTF. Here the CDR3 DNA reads TGTGCCACCCTCCGAGACAGGGGTGGAAACTATGGCTACACCTTC. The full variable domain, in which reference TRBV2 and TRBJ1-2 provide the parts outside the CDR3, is EPEVTQTPSHQVTQMGQEVILRCVPISNHLYFYWYRQILGQKVEFLVSFYNNEISEKSEIFDDQFSVERPDGSNFTLKIRSTKLEDSAMYFCATLRDRGGNYGYTFGSGTRLTVV.

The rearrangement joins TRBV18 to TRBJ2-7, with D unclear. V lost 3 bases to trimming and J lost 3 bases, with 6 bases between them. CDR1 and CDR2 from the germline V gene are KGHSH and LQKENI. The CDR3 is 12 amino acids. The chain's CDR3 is CASSPASYEQYF. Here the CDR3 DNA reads TGTGCCAGCTCACCCGCTAGCTACGAGCAGTACTTC.

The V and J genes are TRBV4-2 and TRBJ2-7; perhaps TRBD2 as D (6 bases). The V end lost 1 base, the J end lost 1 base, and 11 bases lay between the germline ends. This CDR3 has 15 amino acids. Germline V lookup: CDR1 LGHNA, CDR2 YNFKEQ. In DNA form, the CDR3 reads TGTGCCAGCAGCCAAGTAGGAGGGGCATCCTACGAGCAGTACTTC. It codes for CASSQVGGASYEQYF.

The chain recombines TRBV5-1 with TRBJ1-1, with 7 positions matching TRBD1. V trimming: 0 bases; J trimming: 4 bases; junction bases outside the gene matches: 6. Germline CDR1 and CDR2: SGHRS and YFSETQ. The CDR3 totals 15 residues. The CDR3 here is CASSLETGTGTEAFF. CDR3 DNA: TGCGCCAGCAGCTTGGAGACAGGGACGGGCACTGAAGCTTTCTTT.

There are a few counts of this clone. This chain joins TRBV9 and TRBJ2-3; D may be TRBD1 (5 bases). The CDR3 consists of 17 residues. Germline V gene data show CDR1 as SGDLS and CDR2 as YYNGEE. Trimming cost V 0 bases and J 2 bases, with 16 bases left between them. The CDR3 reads CASSVEGRRRYTDTQYF. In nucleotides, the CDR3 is TGTGCCAGCAGCGTAGAGGGGCGGAGACGGTACACAGATACGCAGTATTTT. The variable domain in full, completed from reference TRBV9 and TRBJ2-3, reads DSGVTQTPKHLITATGQRVTLRCSPRSGDLSVYWYQQSLDQGLQFLIQYYNGEERAKGNILERFSAQQFPDLHSELNLSSLELGDSALYFCASSVEGRRRYTDTQYFGPGTRLTVL.

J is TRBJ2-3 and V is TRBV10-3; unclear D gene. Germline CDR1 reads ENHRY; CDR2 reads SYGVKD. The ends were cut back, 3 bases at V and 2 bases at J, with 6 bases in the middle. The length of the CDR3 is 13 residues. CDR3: CAISDRLTDTQYF. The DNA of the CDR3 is TGTGCCATCAGTGACAGGCTCACAGATACGCAGTATTTT.

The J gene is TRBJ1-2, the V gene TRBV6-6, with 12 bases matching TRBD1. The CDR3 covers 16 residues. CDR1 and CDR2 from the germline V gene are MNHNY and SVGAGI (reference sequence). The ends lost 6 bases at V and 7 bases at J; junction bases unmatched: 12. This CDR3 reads CASSGDRGPLFRGYTF. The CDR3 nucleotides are TGTGCCAGCAGCGGGGACAGGGGGCCTCTCTTTCGTGGCTACACCTTC.

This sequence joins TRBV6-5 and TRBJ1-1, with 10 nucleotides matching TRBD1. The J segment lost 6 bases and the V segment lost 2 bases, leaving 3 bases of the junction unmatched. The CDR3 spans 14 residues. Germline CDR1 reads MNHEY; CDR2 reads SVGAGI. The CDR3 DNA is TGTGCCAGCAGTTACGGGACAGGGGAGGCTGAAGCTTTCTTT. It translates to CASSYGTGEAEAFF.